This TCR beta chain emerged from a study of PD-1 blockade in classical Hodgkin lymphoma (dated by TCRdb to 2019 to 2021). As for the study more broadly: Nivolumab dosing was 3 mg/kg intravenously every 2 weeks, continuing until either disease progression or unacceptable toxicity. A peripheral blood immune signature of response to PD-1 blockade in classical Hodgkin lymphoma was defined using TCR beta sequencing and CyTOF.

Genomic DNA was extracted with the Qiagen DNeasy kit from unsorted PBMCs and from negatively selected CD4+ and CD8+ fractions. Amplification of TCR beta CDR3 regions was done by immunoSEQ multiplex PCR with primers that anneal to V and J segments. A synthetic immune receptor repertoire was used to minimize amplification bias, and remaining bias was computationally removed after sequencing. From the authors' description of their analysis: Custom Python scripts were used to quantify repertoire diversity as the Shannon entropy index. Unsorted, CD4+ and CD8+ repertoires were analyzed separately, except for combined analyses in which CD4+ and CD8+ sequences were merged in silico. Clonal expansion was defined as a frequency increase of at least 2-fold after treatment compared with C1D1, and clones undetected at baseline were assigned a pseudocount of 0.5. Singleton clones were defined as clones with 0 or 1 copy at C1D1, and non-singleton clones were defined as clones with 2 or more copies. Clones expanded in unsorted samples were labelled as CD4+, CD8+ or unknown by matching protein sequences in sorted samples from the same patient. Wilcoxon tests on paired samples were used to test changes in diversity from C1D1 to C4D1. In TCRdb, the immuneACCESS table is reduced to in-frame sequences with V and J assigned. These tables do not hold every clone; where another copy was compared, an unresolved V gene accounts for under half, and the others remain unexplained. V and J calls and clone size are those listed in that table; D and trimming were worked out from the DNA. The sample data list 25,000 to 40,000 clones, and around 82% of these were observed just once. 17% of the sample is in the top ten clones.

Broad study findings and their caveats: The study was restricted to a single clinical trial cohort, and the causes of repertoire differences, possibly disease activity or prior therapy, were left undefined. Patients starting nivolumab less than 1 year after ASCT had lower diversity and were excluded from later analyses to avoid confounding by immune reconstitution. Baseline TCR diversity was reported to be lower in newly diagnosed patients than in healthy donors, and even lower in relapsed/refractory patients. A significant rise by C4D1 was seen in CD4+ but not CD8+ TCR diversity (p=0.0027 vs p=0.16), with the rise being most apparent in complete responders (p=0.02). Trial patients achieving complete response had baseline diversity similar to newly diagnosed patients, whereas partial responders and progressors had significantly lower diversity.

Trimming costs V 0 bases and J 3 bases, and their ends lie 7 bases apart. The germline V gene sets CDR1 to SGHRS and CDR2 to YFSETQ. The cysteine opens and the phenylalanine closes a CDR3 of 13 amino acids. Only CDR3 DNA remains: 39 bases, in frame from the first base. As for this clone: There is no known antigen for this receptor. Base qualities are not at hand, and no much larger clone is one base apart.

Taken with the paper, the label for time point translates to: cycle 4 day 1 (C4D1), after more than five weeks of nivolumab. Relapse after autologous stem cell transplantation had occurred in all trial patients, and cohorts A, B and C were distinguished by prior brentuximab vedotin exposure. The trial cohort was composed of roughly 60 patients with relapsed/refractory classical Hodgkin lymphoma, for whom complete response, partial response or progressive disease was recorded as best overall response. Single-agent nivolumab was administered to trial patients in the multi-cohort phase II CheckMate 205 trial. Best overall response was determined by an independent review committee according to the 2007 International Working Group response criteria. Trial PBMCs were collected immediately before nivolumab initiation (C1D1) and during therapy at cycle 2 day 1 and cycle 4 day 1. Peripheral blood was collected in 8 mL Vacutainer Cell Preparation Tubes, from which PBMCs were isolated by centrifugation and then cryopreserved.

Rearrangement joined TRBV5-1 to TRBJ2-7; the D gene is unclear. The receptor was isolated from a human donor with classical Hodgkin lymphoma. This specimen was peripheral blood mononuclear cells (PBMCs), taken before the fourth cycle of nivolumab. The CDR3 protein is CASSLGHFYEQYF. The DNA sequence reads TGCGCCAGCAGCTTGGGTCATTTCTACGAGCAGTACTTC.